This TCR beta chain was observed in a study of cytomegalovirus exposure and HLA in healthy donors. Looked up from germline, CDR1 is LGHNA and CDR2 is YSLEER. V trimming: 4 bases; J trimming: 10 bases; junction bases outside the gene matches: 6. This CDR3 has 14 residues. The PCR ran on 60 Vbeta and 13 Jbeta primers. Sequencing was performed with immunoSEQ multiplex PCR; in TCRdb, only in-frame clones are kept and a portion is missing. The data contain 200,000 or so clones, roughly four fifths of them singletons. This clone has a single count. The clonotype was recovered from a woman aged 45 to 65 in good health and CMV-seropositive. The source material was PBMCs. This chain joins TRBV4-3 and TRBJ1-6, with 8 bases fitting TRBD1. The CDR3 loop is CASSLDRGNSPLHF. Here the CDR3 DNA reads TGCGCCAGCAGCCTCGACAGGGGCAACTCACCCCTCCACTTT.